One sample yielded the 20 T cell receptor beta chains listed below, sequenced in a study of blood T cell repertoires in COVID-19. The method was immunoSEQ multiplex PCR; TCRdb's version includes in-frame clones alone and lacks a portion of them. The sample records about 250,000 clones, about 85% being singletons. Material: peripheral blood. These receptors came from a young man with active or convalescent COVID-19.

CDR3 bases: TGTGCCAGCAGCTTGGGACAGGGAGTCCACGAGCAGTACTTC. Translated: CASSLGQGVHEQYF. The J gene is TRBJ2-7, the V gene TRBV7-9; TRBD1 matches at 9 bases. V shed 3 bases, J shed 5 bases, and the junction held 5 bases outside the gene matches. This CDR3 is 14 amino acids long. The germline V gene has CDR1 SEHNR and CDR2 FQNEAQ (reference sequence).

The CDR3 sequence: CASRPEGRINEKLFF. The DNA for the CDR3 is TGTGCCAGTAGACCGGAGGGGCGGATTAATGAAAAACTGTTTTTT. This chain links TRBV19 with TRBJ1-4; tentatively, D is TRBD1 (5 bases). The germline V gene has CDR1 LNHDA and CDR2 SQIVND (reference sequence). The CDR3 consists of 15 residues. V was trimmed by 6 bases and J by 4 bases, leaving 15 bases between them.

V gene TRBV28 combines with J gene TRBJ2-7; D gene uncertain. This CDR3 region has 12 residues. V dropped 1 base and J dropped 7 bases, with 8 bases sitting between them. Germline values: CDR1 MDHEN, CDR2 SYDVKM. The CDR3 DNA reads as TGTGCCAGCAGTTTATTAGAGAGGGAGCAGTACTTC. Translation gives CASSLLEREQYF.

This clone was detected only once. V usage is TRBV5-4 and J usage is TRBJ2-1, with D tentatively TRBD1 (8 bases). The ends were cut back, 4 bases at V and 5 bases at J, with 16 bases in the middle. Germline V gives CDR1 SGHNT, CDR2 YYREEE (reference sequence). The CDR3 has 15 residues. CDR3 in amino acids: CASSPQGGPDNEQFF. Written as DNA, the CDR3 is TGTGCCAGCAGCCCACAGGGGGGGCCAGACAATGAGCAGTTCTTC.

The CDR3 reads CASTPLDETGRYYEQYF. The CDR3, as DNA: TGTGCCAGCACTCCCCTAGACGAGACAGGCCGTTACTACGAGCAGTACTTC. The chain couples TRBV28 to TRBJ2-7; tentative D call: TRBD1 (6 bases). V was trimmed by 7 bases and J by 3 bases, leaving 25 bases between them. The CDR3 is 17 residues long. The germline CDR1 and CDR2 sequences are MDHEN and SYDVKM.

The J gene is TRBJ1-2, the V gene TRBV9; TRBD1 matches at 10 bases. There are 15 residues in the CDR3. Germline values: CDR1 SGDLS, CDR2 YYNGEE. V lost 0 bases and J lost 6; bases outside the gene matches: 5. CDR3 nucleotide sequence: TGTGCCAGCAGCGTAGCTCGGACAGGGGGGGATGGCTACACCTTC. Its protein is CASSVARTGGDGYTF. The full variable domain, in which reference TRBV9 and TRBJ1-2 provide the parts outside the CDR3, is DSGVTQTPKHLITATGQRVTLRCSPRSGDLSVYWYQQSLDQGLQFLIQYYNGEERAKGNILERFSAQQFPDLHSELNLSSLELGDSALYFCASSVARTGGDGYTFGSGTRLTVV.

This chain uses TRBV15 with TRBJ1-4; D gene uncertain. Germline CDR1 reads LNHNV; CDR2 reads YYDKDF (reference sequence). CDR3 length equals 13 residues. V gave up 11 bases and J gave up 6 bases, with 16 bases separating them. DNA of the CDR3: TGTGCCTCGTCGAACCTGGCGGATGAAAAACTGTTTTTT. Translation: CASSNLADEKLFF.

The chain uses TRBV14 and TRBJ2-3, with a tentative D call TRBD1 (6 bases). This CDR3 has 17 amino acids. Looked up from germline, CDR1 is SGHDN and CDR2 is FVKESK. The V and J ends lost 4 bases and 0 bases respectively, with 17 bases between them. The CDR3 nucleotides are TGTGCCAGCAGCCCCCTGGACAGATTACTAAGCACAGATACGCAGTATTTT. Encoded protein: CASSPLDRLLSTDTQYF.

The chain uses TRBV27 and TRBJ2-7; TRBD1 agrees at 10 bases. CDR3 length: 14 residues. From germline, CDR1 is MNHEY and CDR2 SMNVEV (reference sequence). With V trimmed by 6 bases and J by 7 bases, 9 bases remained unmatched. CDR3 DNA: TGTGCCAGCAGCCGGACAGGGGGTTTCGAAGAGCAGTACTTC. This codes for CASSRTGGFEEQYF.

This chain uses TRBV6-5 with TRBJ2-1; 8 positions match TRBD2. Per germline, CDR1 MNHEY and CDR2 SVGAGI. The trim removed 0 bases at V and 3 bases at J, leaving 4 bases unmatched. CDR3 size: 16 residues. The CDR3 loop is CASSYSSGSIYNEQFF. The CDR3 DNA sequence: TGTGCCAGCAGTTACTCGAGCGGGAGTATCTACAATGAGCAGTTCTTC.

The rearrangement links TRBV12-3 or TRBV12-4 to TRBJ2-7, with TRBD1 as a possible D gene (6 bases). This CDR3 has 13 amino acids. Trimming removed 5 bases from V and 1 base from J, with 9 bases in between. The chain's CDR3 is CASSRTDSYEQYF. CDR3 DNA sequence: TGTGCCAGCAGTAGGACAGATTCCTACGAGCAGTACTTC.

J is TRBJ2-3 and V is TRBV14; the D is unclear. Deletions cut 1 base from V and 5 bases from J, with 4 bases between. The germline V gene encodes CDR1 SGHDN and CDR2 FVKESK. This CDR3 has 12 amino acids. CDR3 nucleotide sequence: TGTGCCAGCAGCCAAGTTATAGATACGCAGTATTTT. This gives the protein CASSQVIDTQYF.

This chain uses TRBV6-2 or TRBV6-3 with TRBJ2-4; a weak D match, TRBD2 (5 bases). The CDR3 is 15 residues long. V was shortened by 2 bases and J by 1 base, with 9 bases between the two germline ends. CDR1 MNHEY and CDR2 SVGEGT come from the germline V gene. CDR3 nucleotides: TGTGCCAGCAGTTACGGAGGCCGGGCCAAAAACATTCAGTACTTC. Translation: CASSYGGRAKNIQYF.

The V call is TRBV2, the J call TRBJ2-5, with TRBD2 matching over 7 bases. Germline V lookup: CDR1 SNHLY, CDR2 FYNNEI. The CDR3 runs to 13 residues. The junction had 6 bases not matched to a gene; V was cut back by 6 bases and J by 5 bases. CDR3 nucleotide sequence: TGTGCCAGCAGCCCTTACGGGGGGGAGACCCAGTACTTC. It codes for CASSPYGGETQYF.

This clone was recorded a few times. The V and J genes are TRBV2 and TRBJ1-4; D gene ambiguous. V lost 0 bases and J 3 bases, leaving 5 bases between the germline ends. CDR1 is SNHLY, CDR2 FYNNEI, per germline. This CDR3 has 14 amino acids. CDR3 in amino acids: CASSEAAANEKLFF. CDR3 bases: TGTGCCAGCAGTGAAGCGGCAGCTAATGAAAAACTGTTTTTT.

In nucleotides, the CDR3 is TGTGCCAGCAGGGGGGGACAGTTGGGCTATGGCTACACCTTC. Its translation is CASRGGQLGYGYTF. The rearrangement uses TRBV7-3 and TRBJ1-2; TRBD1 matches 7 bases. Looked up from germline, CDR1 is SGHTA and CDR2 is FQGTGA. V shed 6 bases, J shed 4 bases, and the junction held 8 bases outside the gene matches. This CDR3 is built from 14 residues. Drawing the rest from reference TRBV7-3 and TRBJ1-2, the complete variable domain is GAGVSQTPSNKVTEKGKYVELRCDPISGHTALYWYRQSLGQGPEFLIYFQGTGAADDSGLPNDRFFAVRPEGSVSTLKIQRTERGDSAVYLCASRGGQLGYGYTFGSGTRLTVV.

The V gene is TRBV7-9, the J gene TRBJ1-5; tentatively, D is TRBD1 (5 bases). This CDR3 spans 16 amino acids. V was pared by 2 bases and J by 1 base, with 12 bases between. CDR1 SEHNR and CDR2 FQNEAQ come from the germline V gene (reference sequence). CDR3 DNA sequence: TGTGCCAGCAGCTTAACAGGAGTGGGAAGCAATCAGCCCCAGCATTTT. Protein: CASSLTGVGSNQPQHF.

The V and J genes are TRBV7-9 and TRBJ1-4; 7 bases match TRBD1. CDR1 and CDR2 (germline): SEHNR, FQNEAQ (reference sequence). This CDR3 region has 15 residues. The trim removed 4 bases at V and 6 bases at J, leaving 8 bases unmatched. CDR3 loop: CASSSDRDSHEKLFF. Here the CDR3 DNA reads TGTGCCAGCAGCTCGGACCGGGACAGCCATGAAAAACTGTTTTTT.

This clone was detected a few times. J is TRBJ1-6 and V is TRBV5-1; perhaps TRBD1 as D (5 bases). With 4 bases removed from V and 9 bases from J, the gap between germline ends came to 20 bases. Germline V CDR1 and CDR2: SGHRS, YFSETQ. The CDR3 is made up of 16 amino acids. The CDR3 DNA reads as TGCGCCAGCAGCCCCCGGCCGGGGGACGCCGGTTCACCCCTCCACTTT. Translated, it gives CASSPRPGDAGSPLHF.

V usage is TRBV24-1 and J usage is TRBJ2-7; 11 bases match TRBD1. The V gene's germline CDR1 is KGHDR and CDR2 SFDVKD. There are 15 residues in the CDR3. V trimming: 2 bases; J trimming: 5 bases; junction bases outside the gene matches: 4. This chain's CDR3 is CATSDWTGGRNEQYF. CDR3 coding DNA: TGTGCCACCAGTGATTGGACAGGGGGCCGTAACGAGCAGTACTTC.